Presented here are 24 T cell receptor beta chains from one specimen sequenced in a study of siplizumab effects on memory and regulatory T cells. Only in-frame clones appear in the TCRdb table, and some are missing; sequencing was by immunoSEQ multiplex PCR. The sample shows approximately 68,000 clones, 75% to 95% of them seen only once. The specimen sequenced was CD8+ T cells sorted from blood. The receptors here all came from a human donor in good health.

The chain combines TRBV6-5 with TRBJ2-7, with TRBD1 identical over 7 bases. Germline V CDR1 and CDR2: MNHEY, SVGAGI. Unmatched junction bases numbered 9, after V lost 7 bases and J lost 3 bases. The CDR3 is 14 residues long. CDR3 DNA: TGTGCCAGCACCAACGACAGGGCCCTCTACGAGCAGTACTTC. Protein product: CASTNDRALYEQYF.

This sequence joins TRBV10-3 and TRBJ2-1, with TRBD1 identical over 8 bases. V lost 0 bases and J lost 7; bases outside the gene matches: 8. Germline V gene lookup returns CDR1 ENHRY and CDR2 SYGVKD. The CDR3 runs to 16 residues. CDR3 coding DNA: TGTGCCATCAGTGAGTCGGTGCAGGGGGCGAGGAATGAGCAGTTCTTC. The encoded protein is CAISESVQGARNEQFF.

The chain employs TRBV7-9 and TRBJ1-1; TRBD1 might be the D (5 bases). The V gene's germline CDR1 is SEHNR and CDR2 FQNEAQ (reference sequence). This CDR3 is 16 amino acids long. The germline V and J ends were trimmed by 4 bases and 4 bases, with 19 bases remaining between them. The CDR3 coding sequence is TGTGCCAGCAGCTCAGGGAGGGGCATGGACGGCACTGAAGCTTTCTTT. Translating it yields CASSSGRGMDGTEAFF. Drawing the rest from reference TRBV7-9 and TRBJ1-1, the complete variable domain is DTGVSQNPRHKITKRGQNVTFRCDPISEHNRLYWYRQTLGQGPEFLTYFQNEAQLEKSRLLSDRFSAERPKGSFSTLEIQRTEQGDSAMYLCASSSGRGMDGTEAFFGQGTRLTVV.

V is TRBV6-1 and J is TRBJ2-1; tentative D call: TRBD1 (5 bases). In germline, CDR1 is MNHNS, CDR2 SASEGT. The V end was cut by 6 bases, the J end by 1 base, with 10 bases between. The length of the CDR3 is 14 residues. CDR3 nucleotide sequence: TGTGCCAGCAGGGGGCGAGTATCCTACAATGAGCAGTTCTTC. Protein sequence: CASRGRVSYNEQFF.

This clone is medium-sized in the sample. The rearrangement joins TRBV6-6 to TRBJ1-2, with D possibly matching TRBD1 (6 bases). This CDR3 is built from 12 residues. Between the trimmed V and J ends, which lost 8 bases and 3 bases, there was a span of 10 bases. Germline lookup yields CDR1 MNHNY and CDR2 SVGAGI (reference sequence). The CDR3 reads CASVGGDYGYTF. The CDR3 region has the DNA TGTGCCAGCGTAGGGGGGGACTATGGCTACACCTTC.

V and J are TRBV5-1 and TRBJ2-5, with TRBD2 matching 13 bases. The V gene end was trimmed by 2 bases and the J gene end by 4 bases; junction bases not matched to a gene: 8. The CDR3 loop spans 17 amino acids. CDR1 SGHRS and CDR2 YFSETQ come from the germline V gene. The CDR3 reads CASSFGLAGDLTETQYF. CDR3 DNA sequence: TGCGCCAGCAGCTTCGGACTAGCGGGGGACTTAACAGAGACCCAGTACTTC.

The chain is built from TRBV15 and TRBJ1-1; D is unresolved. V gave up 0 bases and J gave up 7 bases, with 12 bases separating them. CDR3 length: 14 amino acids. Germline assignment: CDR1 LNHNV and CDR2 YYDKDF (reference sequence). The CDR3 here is CATSRDSVQIEAFF. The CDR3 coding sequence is TGTGCCACCAGCAGAGATTCGGTACAGATTGAAGCTTTCTTT.

CDR3 bases: TGTGCCAGCAGCGTAGGCTCGAACGGGGCGGGGGAGACCCAGTACTTC. It translates to CASSVGSNGAGETQYF. The rearrangement joins TRBV9 to TRBJ2-5; possibly TRBD2 for D (6 bases). Deletions cut 0 bases from V and 5 bases from J, with 17 bases between. The CDR3 runs to 16 residues. Germline lookup yields CDR1 SGDLS and CDR2 YYNGEE.

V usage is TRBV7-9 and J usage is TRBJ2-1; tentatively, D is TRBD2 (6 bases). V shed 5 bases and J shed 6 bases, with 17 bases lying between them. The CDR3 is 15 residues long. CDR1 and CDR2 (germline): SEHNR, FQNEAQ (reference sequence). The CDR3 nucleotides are TGTGCCAGCAGCCCCGCACCCGGGGGTGTCAATGAGCAGTTCTTC. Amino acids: CASSPAPGGVNEQFF.

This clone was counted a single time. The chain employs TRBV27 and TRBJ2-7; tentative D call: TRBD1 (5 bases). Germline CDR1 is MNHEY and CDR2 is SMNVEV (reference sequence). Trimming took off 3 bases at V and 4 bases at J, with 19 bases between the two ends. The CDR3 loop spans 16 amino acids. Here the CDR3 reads CASSFGDPGLSYEQYF. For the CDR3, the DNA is TGTGCCAGCAGTTTCGGAGACCCAGGGCTCTCTTACGAGCAGTACTTC.

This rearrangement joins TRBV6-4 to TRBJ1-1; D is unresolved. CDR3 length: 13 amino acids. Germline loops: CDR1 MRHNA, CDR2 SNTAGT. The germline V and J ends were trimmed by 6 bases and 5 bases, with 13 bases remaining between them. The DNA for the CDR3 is TGTGCCAGCAGGGAGTGGAGCTGGACTGAAGCTTTCTTT. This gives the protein CASREWSWTEAFF.

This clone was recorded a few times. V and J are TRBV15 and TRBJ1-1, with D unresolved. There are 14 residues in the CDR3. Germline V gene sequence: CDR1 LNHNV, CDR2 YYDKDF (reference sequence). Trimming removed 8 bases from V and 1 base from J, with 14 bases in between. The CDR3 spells CATSNWIWNTEAFF. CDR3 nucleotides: TGTGCCACCTCCAATTGGATCTGGAACACTGAAGCTTTCTTT.

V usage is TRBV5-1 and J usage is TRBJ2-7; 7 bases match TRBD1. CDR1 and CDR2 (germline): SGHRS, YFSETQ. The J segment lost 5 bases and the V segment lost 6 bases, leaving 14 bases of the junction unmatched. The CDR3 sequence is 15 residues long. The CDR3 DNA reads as TGCGCCAGCAACCAGGGGGTAGGAGTCCTTAACGAGCAGTACTTC. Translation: CASNQGVGVLNEQYF. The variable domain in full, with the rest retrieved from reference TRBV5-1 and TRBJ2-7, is KAGVTQTPRYLIKTRGQQVTLSCSPISGHRSVSWYQQTPGQGLQFLFEYFSETQRNKGNFPGRFSGRQFSNSRSEMNVSTLELGDSALYLCASNQGVGVLNEQYFGPGTRLTVT.

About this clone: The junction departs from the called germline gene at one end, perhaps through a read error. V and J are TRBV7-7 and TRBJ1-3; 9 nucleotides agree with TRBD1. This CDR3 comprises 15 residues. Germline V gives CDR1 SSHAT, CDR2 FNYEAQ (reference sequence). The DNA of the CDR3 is TGTGCTAGCAGCCATGGGACAGGGCCTGGAAACACCATATATTTT. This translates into CASSHGTGPGNTIYF.

CDR3 in DNA: TGTGCCAGCCGAGGGACAGGTTCCTACGAGCAGTACTTC. This translates into CASRGTGSYEQYF. V is TRBV19 and J is TRBJ2-7, with TRBD1 matching 8 bases. Per germline, CDR1 LNHDA and CDR2 SQIVND (reference sequence). The CDR3 consists of 13 residues. The junction had 5 bases not matched to a gene; V was cut back by 9 bases and J by 1 base.

For the CDR3, the DNA is TGTGCCAGCAGTTCAAACCCGGGACTAGCGGGGGCCCATTACAATGAGCAGTTCTTC. Protein sequence: CASSSNPGLAGAHYNEQFF. The chain recombines TRBV2 with TRBJ2-1; 14 bases fit TRBD2. This CDR3 has 19 amino acids. The V gene end was trimmed by 5 bases and the J gene end by 4 bases; junction bases not matched to a gene: 13. Germline-derived CDR1 and CDR2 are SNHLY and FYNNEI.

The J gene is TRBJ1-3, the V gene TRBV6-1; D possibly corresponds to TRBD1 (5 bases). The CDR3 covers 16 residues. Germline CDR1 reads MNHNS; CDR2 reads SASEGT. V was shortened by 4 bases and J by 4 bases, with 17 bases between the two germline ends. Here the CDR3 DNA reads TGTGCCAGCAGTGGGCCCCGAGGGGCGCCCGGAAACACCATATATTTT. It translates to CASSGPRGAPGNTIYF.

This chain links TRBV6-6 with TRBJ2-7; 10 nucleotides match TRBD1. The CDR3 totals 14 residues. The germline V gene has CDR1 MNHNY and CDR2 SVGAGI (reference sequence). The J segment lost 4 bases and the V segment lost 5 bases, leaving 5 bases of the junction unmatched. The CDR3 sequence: CASSHDRGLYEQYF. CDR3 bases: TGTGCCAGCAGTCACGACAGGGGGCTATACGAGCAGTACTTC.

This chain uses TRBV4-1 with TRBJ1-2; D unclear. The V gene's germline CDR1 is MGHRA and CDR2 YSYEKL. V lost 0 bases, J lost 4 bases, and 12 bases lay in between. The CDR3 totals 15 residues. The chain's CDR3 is CASSQDSGLFYGYTF. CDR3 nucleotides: TGCGCCAGCAGCCAAGATTCCGGTCTTTTCTATGGCTACACCTTC.

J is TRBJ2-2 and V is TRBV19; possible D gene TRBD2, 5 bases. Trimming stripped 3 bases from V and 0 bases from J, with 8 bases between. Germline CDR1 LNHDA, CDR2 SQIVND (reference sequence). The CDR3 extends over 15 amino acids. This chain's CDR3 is CASSMAEANTGELFF. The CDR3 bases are TGTGCCAGTAGTATGGCGGAGGCGAACACCGGGGAGCTGTTTTTT.

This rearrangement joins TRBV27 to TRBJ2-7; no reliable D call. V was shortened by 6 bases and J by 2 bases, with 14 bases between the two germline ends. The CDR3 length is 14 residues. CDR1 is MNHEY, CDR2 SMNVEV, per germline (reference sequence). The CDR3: CASSPLAEAYEQYF. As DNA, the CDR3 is TGTGCCAGCAGCCCCTTGGCAGAAGCCTACGAGCAGTACTTC.

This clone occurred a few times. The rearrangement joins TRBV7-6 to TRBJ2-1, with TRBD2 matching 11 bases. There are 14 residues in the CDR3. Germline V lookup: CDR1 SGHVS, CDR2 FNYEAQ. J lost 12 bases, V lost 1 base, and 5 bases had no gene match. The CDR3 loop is CASSLELAGEGQFF. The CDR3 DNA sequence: TGTGCCAGCAGCTTAGAACTAGCGGGAGAAGGGCAGTTCTTC.

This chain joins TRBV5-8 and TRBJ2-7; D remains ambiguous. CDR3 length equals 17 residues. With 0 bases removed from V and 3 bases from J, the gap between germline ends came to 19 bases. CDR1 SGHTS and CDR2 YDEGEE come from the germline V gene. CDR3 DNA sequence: TGTGCCAGCAGCTTGGGGACCATCACCTGGGGATTCTACGAGCAGTACTTC. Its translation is CASSLGTITWGFYEQYF.

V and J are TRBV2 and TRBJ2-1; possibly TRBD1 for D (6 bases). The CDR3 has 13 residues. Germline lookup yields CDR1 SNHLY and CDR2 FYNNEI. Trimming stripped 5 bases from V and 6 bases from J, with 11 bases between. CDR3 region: CASSQGFVNEQFF. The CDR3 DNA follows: TGTGCCAGCAGTCAGGGGTTTGTCAATGAGCAGTTCTTC.